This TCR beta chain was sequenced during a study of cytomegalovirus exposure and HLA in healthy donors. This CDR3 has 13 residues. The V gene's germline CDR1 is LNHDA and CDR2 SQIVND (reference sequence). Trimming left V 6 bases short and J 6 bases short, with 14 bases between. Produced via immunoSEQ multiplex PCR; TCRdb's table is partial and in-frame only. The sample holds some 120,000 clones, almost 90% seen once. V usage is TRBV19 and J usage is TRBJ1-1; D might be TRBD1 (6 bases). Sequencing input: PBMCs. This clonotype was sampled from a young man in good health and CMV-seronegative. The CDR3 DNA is TGTGCCAGTAGCCTCTCACACAGGGCTGAAGCTTTCTTT. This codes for CASSLSHRAEAFF.